Described below is a single T cell receptor beta chain sequence and its context. This entry comes from a study of blood T cells in healthy people across ages. Trimming stripped 4 bases from V and 15 bases from J, with 23 bases between. Germline V gene lookup returns CDR1 SGHNT and CDR2 YYREEE (reference sequence). This CDR3 spans 14 amino acids. It was with a sample-barcoded 5' primer and a J-beta primer mix that a second PCR of roughly 7 to 11 cycles was run. In TCRdb, the 5' RACE reads were re-called with MiXCR into one record per CDR3 protein. The repertoire has under 2 million distinct CDR3 sequences, almost 35% of them found once; the top ten carry 11%.

The chain has TRBV5-4 and TRBJ2-4; perhaps D is TRBD1 or TRBD2 (6 bases each). The origin of this receptor is a woman in her 30s in good health. The specimen was blood. The CDR3 loop reads CASSPDHRVGRGYF. CDR3 nucleotides: TGTGCCAGCAGCCCAGACCACAGGGTCGGGCGGGGGTACTTC.